Each of the 21 T cell receptor beta chains below was sequenced from the same sample in a study of cytotoxic CD8 clonotypes in ibrutinib-treated CLL. TCRdb's table, derived via immunoSEQ multiplex PCR, lists solely in-frame clones and lacks some. Among 130,000 to 150,000 clones listed, approximately 89% were seen once. This specimen consisted of PBMCs, obtained after 12 months of ibrutinib treatment. The receptors shown here come from a human donor with chronic lymphocytic leukemia.

V usage is TRBV27 and J usage is TRBJ1-5; no firm D call. The ends were cut back, 2 bases at V and 0 bases at J, with 5 bases in the middle. The CDR3 loop spans 14 amino acids. Germline V lookup: CDR1 MNHEY, CDR2 SMNVEV (reference sequence). The CDR3 region has the DNA TGTGCCAGCAGTTTAAAGGGTAGCAATCAGCCCCAGCATTTT. Amino acids: CASSLKGSNQPQHF.

J is TRBJ2-7 and V is TRBV7-8; 9 nucleotides align to TRBD2. J was trimmed by 4 bases and V by 0 bases; bases with no gene match: 4. The length of the CDR3 is 15 residues. Germline V gene lookup returns CDR1 SGHVS and CDR2 FQNEAQ. This chain's CDR3 is CASSLASGSIYEQYF. Here the CDR3 DNA reads TGTGCCAGCAGCTTAGCTAGCGGGAGTATTTACGAGCAGTACTTC.

The chain carries TRBV27 and TRBJ1-2, with 9 bases identical to TRBD1. V shed 3 bases, J shed 7 bases, and the junction held 3 bases outside the gene matches. Germline CDR1 and CDR2: MNHEY and SMNVEV (reference sequence). The CDR3 contains 13 residues. CDR3 in amino acids: CASSFGDRVGYTF. In DNA, the CDR3 is TGTGCCAGCAGTTTCGGGGACAGGGTTGGCTACACCTTC.

This clone was detected only once. The chain uses TRBV2 and TRBJ2-2, with 8 bases matching TRBD2. V lost 5 bases to trimming and J lost 3 bases; unmatched junction nucleotides: 5. The CDR3 is 15 residues long. CDR1 is SNHLY and CDR2 is FYNNEI in the germline V gene. The CDR3 spells CASSREGSDTGELFF. Written as DNA, the CDR3 is TGTGCCAGCAGTCGGGAGGGGAGCGACACCGGGGAGCTGTTTTTT.

This clone was seen a handful of times. The rearrangement joins TRBV19 to TRBJ2-5, with TRBD1 matching 9 bases. The CDR3 runs to 14 residues. Germline V gene data show CDR1 as LNHDA and CDR2 as SQIVND (reference sequence). Unmatched junction bases numbered 4, after V lost 4 bases and J lost 4 bases. The CDR3 DNA sequence: TGTGCCAGTAGTACCGGGACAGGGAGAGAGACCCAGTACTTC. The encoded protein is CASSTGTGRETQYF.

This clone was counted once. This chain joins TRBV7-3 and TRBJ2-1; maybe TRBD2 (5 bases). The CDR3 consists of 15 residues. The germline gives CDR1 SGHTA, CDR2 FQGTGA. Between the trimmed V and J ends, which lost 3 bases and 8 bases, there was a span of 17 bases. The CDR3 DNA follows: TGTGCCAGCAGCTTGGGCAGTCCCGCAGCGGATGAGCAGTTCTTC. Translation: CASSLGSPAADEQFF. Drawing the rest from reference TRBV7-3 and TRBJ2-1, the complete variable domain is GAGVSQTPSNKVTEKGKYVELRCDPISGHTALYWYRQSLGQGPEFLIYFQGTGAADDSGLPNDRFFAVRPEGSVSTLKIQRTERGDSAVYLCASSLGSPAADEQFFGPGTRLTVL.

This clone was detected only a few times. The V gene is TRBV6-6, the J gene TRBJ1-1; D possibly corresponds to TRBD1 (5 bases). From germline, CDR1 is MNHNY and CDR2 SVGAGI (reference sequence). The V and J ends lost 2 bases and 6 bases respectively, with 7 bases between them. The CDR3 sequence is 12 residues long. CDR3 residues: CASSYGGAEAFF. DNA for the CDR3: TGTGCCAGCAGTTACGGGGGGGCTGAAGCTTTCTTT.

The V call is TRBV9, the J call TRBJ2-1; 9 bases fit TRBD2. Germline V gives CDR1 SGDLS, CDR2 YYNGEE. The V gene end was trimmed by 3 bases and the J gene end by 2 bases; junction bases not matched to a gene: 6. This CDR3 contains 16 residues. CDR3 sequence: CASSGLSGGPYNEQFF. In DNA, the CDR3 is TGTGCCAGCAGCGGACTTAGCGGGGGTCCCTACAATGAGCAGTTCTTC.

CDR3 coding DNA: TGTGCCAGCTCACCATACACAGAACGTGGCTACACCTTC. Translated, it gives CASSPYTERGYTF. The chain recombines TRBV18 with TRBJ1-2; no reliable D call. The germline V gene has CDR1 KGHSH and CDR2 LQKENI. The length of the CDR3 is 13 residues. V lost 2 bases to trimming and J lost 7 bases, with 11 bases between them.

The V call is TRBV25-1, the J call TRBJ2-7; 7 bases map to TRBD2. Germline trimming cut 5 bases from V and 7 bases from J; bases unmatched to any gene: 8. Looked up from germline, CDR1 is MGHDK and CDR2 is SYGVNS. The CDR3 has 13 residues. CDR3 loop: CASSPMGGREQYF. The DNA for the CDR3 is TGTGCCAGCAGTCCCATGGGGGGGAGAGAGCAGTACTTC.

The V call is TRBV10-2, the J call TRBJ1-1; no definite D call. V was pared by 3 bases and J by 1 base, with 3 bases between. The CDR3 length is 12 residues. Germline CDR1 reads WSHSY; CDR2 reads SAAADI. The CDR3: CASSEGNTEAFF. The CDR3 nucleotides read TGCGCCAGCAGTGAAGGGAACACTGAAGCTTTCTTT.

The chain uses TRBV5-1 and TRBJ2-7, with 13 bases fitting TRBD2. The CDR3 has 17 amino acids. Germline V lookup: CDR1 SGHRS, CDR2 YFSETQ. With V trimmed by 4 bases and J by 0 bases, 7 bases remained unmatched. The CDR3 spells CASSRVLAGGGSYEQYF. Here the CDR3 DNA reads TGCGCCAGCAGCCGGGTACTAGCGGGAGGGGGCTCCTACGAGCAGTACTTC. The variable domain in full, completed from reference TRBV5-1 and TRBJ2-7, reads KAGVTQTPRYLIKTRGQQVTLSCSPISGHRSVSWYQQTPGQGLQFLFEYFSETQRNKGNFPGRFSGRQFSNSRSEMNVSTLELGDSALYLCASSRVLAGGGSYEQYFGPGTRLTVT.

The chain joins TRBV7-8 to TRBJ1-4, with D hard to call. Germline V lookup: CDR1 SGHVS, CDR2 FQNEAQ. V lost 2 bases and J lost 3, with 7 bases in between. CDR3 length: 14 amino acids. This chain's CDR3 is CASSLMHSNEKLFF. The CDR3 region has the DNA TGTGCCAGCAGCTTAATGCACTCTAATGAAAAACTGTTTTTT.

This chain connects TRBV2 to TRBJ1-5; 8 bases match TRBD1. The CDR3 is made up of 15 amino acids. Unmatched junction bases numbered 5, after V lost 6 bases and J lost 1 base. The V gene's germline CDR1 is SNHLY and CDR2 FYNNEI. The CDR3 coding sequence is TGTGCCAGCAGCGGACAGGGCAGAAGCAATCAGCCCCAGCATTTT. This encodes CASSGQGRSNQPQHF. Filled out from reference TRBV2 and TRBJ1-5, the complete variable domain reads EPEVTQTPSHQVTQMGQEVILRCVPISNHLYFYWYRQILGQKVEFLVSFYNNEISEKSEIFDDQFSVERPDGSNFTLKIRSTKLEDSAMYFCASSGQGRSNQPQHFGDGTRLSIL.

The V call is TRBV19, the J call TRBJ2-7; possibly TRBD1 for D (5 bases). V lost 10 bases and J lost 1, with 20 bases in between. The CDR3 has 15 amino acids. Germline V CDR1 and CDR2: LNHDA, SQIVND (reference sequence). Here the CDR3 DNA reads TGTGCCACCTCTCCGGGTGTCCAGGGTTCCTACGAGCAGTACTTC. The encoded protein is CATSPGVQGSYEQYF.

This chain connects TRBV28 to TRBJ2-5, with TRBD2 identical over 8 bases. The CDR3 contains 12 residues. Germline V gives CDR1 MDHEN, CDR2 SYDVKM. The J segment lost 3 bases and the V segment lost 6 bases, leaving 0 bases of the junction unmatched. CDR3: CASSGREETQYF. CDR3 sequence (DNA): TGTGCCAGCAGCGGGAGGGAAGAGACCCAGTACTTC. The entire variable domain, with the rest obtained from reference TRBV28 and TRBJ2-5, is as follows: DVKVTQSSRYLVKRTGEKVFLECVQDMDHENMFWYRQDPGLGLRLIYFSYDVKMKEKGDIPEGYSVSREKKERFSLILESASTNQTSMYLCASSGREETQYFGPGTRLLVL.

In this sample, this clone turned up once. The genes are TRBV7-9 and TRBJ2-5, with a possible D match to TRBD2 (5 bases). Germline lookup yields CDR1 SEHNR and CDR2 FQNEAQ (reference sequence). Trimming took 6 bases from V and 7 from J, leaving 9 bases between them. The CDR3 extends over 11 amino acids. DNA for the CDR3: TGTGCCAGCAGTCCCGAGGGGACCCAGTACTTC. Translation gives CASSPEGTQYF.

The V gene is TRBV18, the J gene TRBJ2-3; 8 nucleotides agree with TRBD1. Losses at the gene ends were 3 bases for V and 3 bases for J; bases not matched to a gene: 5. Germline V gene sequence: CDR1 KGHSH, CDR2 LQKENI. The CDR3 runs 15 residues. The CDR3 loop is CASSPPGQGTDTQYF. The CDR3 coding sequence is TGTGCCAGCTCACCGCCCGGACAGGGTACAGATACGCAGTATTTT. The variable domain in full, with the rest retrieved from reference TRBV18 and TRBJ2-3, is NAGVMQNPRHLVRRRGQEARLRCSPMKGHSHVYWYRQLPEEGLKFMVYLQKENIIDESGMPKERFSAEFPKEGPSILRIQQVVRGDSAAYFCASSPPGQGTDTQYFGPGTRLTVL.

This chain connects TRBV29-1 to TRBJ2-1, with D tentatively TRBD2 (5 bases). The ends were cut back, 2 bases at V and 2 bases at J, with 10 bases in the middle. The CDR3 totals 14 residues. CDR1 is SQVTM, CDR2 ANQGSEA, per germline. The CDR3: CSVEWGAAYNEQFF. The DNA of the CDR3 is TGCAGCGTTGAATGGGGAGCGGCCTACAATGAGCAGTTCTTC.

The chain has TRBV9 and TRBJ2-1; 7 bases are a match to TRBD1. The ends lost 4 bases at V and 5 bases at J; junction bases unmatched: 9. From germline, CDR1 is SGDLS and CDR2 YYNGEE. CDR3 length: 15 residues. CDR3 nucleotide sequence: TGTGCCAGCAGCCTAACGGGACAGTTCAACAATGAGCAGTTCTTC. As protein: CASSLTGQFNNEQFF.

The chain uses TRBV19 and TRBJ2-4; TRBD2 is a possible D gene (5 bases). The ends were cut back, 7 bases at V and 3 bases at J, with 13 bases in the middle. CDR1 and CDR2 (germline): LNHDA, SQIVND (reference sequence). The CDR3 has 14 residues. CDR3 nucleotide sequence: TGTGCCAGTAAGGCGGGCGAGGGCAAAAACATTCAGTACTTC. This codes for CASKAGEGKNIQYF.